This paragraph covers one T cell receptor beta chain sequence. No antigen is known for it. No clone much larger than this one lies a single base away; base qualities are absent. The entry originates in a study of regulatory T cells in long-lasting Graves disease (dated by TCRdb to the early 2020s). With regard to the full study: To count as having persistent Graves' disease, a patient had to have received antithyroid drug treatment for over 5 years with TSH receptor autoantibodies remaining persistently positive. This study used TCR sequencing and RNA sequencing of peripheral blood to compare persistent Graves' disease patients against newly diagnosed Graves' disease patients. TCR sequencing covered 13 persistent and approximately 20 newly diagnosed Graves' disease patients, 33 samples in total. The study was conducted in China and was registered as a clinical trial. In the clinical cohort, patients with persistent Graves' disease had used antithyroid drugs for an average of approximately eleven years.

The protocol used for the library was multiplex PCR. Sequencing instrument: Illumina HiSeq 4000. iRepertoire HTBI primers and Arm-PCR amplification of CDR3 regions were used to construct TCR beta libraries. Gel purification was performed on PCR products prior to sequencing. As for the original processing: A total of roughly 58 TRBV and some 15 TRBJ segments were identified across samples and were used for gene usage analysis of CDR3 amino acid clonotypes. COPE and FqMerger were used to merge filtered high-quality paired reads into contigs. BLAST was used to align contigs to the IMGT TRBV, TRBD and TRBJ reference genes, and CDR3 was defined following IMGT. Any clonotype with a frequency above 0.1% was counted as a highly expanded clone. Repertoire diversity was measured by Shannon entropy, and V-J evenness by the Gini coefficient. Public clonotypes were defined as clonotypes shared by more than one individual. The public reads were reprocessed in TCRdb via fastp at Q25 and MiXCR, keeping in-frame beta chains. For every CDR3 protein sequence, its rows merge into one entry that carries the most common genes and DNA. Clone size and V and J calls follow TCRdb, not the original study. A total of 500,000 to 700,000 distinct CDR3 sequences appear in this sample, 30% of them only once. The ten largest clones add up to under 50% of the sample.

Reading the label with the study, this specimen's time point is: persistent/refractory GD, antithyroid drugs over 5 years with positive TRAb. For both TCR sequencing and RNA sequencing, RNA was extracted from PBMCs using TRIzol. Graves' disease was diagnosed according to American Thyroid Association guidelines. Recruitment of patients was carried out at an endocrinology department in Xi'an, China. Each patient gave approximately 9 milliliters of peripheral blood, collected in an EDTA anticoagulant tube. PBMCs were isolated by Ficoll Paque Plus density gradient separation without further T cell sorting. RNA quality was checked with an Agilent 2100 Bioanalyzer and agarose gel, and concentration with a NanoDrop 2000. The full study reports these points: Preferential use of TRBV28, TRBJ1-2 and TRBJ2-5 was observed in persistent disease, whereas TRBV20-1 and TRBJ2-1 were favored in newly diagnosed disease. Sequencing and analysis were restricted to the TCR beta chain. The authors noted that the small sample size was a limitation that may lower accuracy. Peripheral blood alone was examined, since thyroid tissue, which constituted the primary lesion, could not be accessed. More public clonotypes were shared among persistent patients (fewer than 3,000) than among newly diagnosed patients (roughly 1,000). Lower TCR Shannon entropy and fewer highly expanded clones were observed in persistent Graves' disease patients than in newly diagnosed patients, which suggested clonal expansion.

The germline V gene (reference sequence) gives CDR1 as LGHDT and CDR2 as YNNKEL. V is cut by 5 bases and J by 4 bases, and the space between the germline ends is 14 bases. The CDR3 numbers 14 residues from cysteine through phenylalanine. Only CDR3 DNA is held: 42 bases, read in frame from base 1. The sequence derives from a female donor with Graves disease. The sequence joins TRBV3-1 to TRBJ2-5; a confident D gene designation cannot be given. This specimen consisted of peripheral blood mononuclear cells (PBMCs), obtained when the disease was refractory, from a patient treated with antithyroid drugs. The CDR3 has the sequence CASSEGTWRETQYF. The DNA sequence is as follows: TGTGCCAGCAGCGAAGGAACCTGGCGAGAGACCCAGTACTTC.